These 32 T cell receptor beta chains were all obtained from the same sample, sequenced in a study of post-analysis software for immune sequencing data. Prepared libraries of TCR beta cDNA carried unique molecular identifiers. TCRdb called the PCR reads again in MiXCR, with one record for every CDR3 protein. Here the sample spans some 160,000 distinct CDR3 sequences, approximately 35% being singletons. Source: blood, taken after autologous hematopoietic stem cell transplantation. The receptors were sampled from a girl aged 10-17 years with multiple sclerosis.

This chain joins TRBV20-1 and TRBJ1-2; 9 bases map to TRBD1. Germline CDR1 DFQATT, CDR2 SNEGSKA (reference sequence). This CDR3 contains 13 residues. The ends lost 4 bases at V and 5 bases at J; junction bases unmatched: 5. The DNA of the CDR3 is TGCAGTGCTAACGCAGGACAGGGGTATGGCTACACCTTC. Translating it yields CSANAGQGYGYTF.

This clonotype was found a few times. The DNA is left out, because the CDR3 cannot be placed on it with certainty; the CDR3 is given as TCRdb lists it. The CDR3 region is CASSKAVASGNAKNIQYF. This chain joins TRBV21-1 and TRBJ2-4; TRBD2, as called in the table, went unchecked against the DNA. TRBV21-1 counts as a pseudogene. The CDR3 region is 18 residues in length, termini included.

This clonotype was detected many times. This sequence joins TRBV5-1 and TRBJ2-1; 10 bases are a match to TRBD2. The V gene's germline CDR1 is SGHRS and CDR2 YFSETQ. The CDR3 runs to 18 residues. J was trimmed by 5 bases and V by 1 base; bases with no gene match: 12. The DNA for the CDR3 is TGCGCCAGCAGCTTGCTGAAACTAGCGGGGAAGGCTGACAATGAGCAGTTCTTC. Its protein product is CASSLLKLAGKADNEQFF.

This clonotype was seen a single time. The V and J genes are TRBV6-2 or TRBV6-3 and TRBJ1-1, with D hard to call. The CDR3 length is 17 residues. Germline values: CDR1 MNHEY, CDR2 SVGEGT. V lost 2 bases, J lost 0 bases, and 16 bases lay in between. CDR3 nucleotide sequence: TGTGCCAGCAGTTACAACCCTTCGGACGGGATGAACACTGAAGCTTTCTTT. This sequence encodes CASSYNPSDGMNTEAFF.

This rearrangement joins TRBV4-1 to TRBJ2-7; D might be TRBD2 (5 bases). Trimming stripped 0 bases from V and 0 bases from J, with 15 bases between. The CDR3 is made up of 17 amino acids. Germline V gene data show CDR1 as MGHRA and CDR2 as YSYEKL. CDR3 region: CASSQEYSGYLSYEQYF. Here the CDR3 DNA reads TGCGCCAGCAGCCAAGAATACAGCGGATACCTCTCCTACGAGCAGTACTTC.

This clonotype was found a few times. The chain carries TRBV5-1 and TRBJ2-7; D not certain. This CDR3 is built from 13 residues. Looked up from germline, CDR1 is SGHRS and CDR2 is YFSETQ. V gave up 2 bases and J gave up 3 bases, with 9 bases separating them. CDR3 protein: CASSFSGDYEQYF. In DNA, the CDR3 is TGCGCCAGCAGCTTTTCAGGAGACTACGAGCAGTACTTC.

DNA for the CDR3: TGTGCCAGCAGTTTATGGACCCTTGTGACTAGCGGGGCCTCCTACGAGCAGTACTTC. The encoded protein is CASSLWTLVTSGASYEQYF. The chain couples TRBV28 to TRBJ2-7, with TRBD2 matching 11 bases. The CDR3 covers 19 residues. CDR1 is MDHEN, CDR2 SYDVKM, per germline. V dropped 0 bases and J dropped 0; count of bases not matched to a gene: 10.

The CDR3 sequence: CSARGWTSGSWQYF. The DNA of the CDR3 is TGCAGTGCTAGGGGCTGGACTAGCGGGAGTTGGCAGTACTTC. The chain has TRBV20-1 and TRBJ2-7, with 13 bases fitting TRBD2. The CDR3 sequence is 14 residues long. Per germline, CDR1 DFQATT and CDR2 SNEGSKA (reference sequence). With 3 bases clipped from V and 9 bases from J, the junction kept 8 bases outside the gene matches.

To note about this clonotype: Given a much more abundant clone one base away, this may be a read error. Here the CDR3 omits its conserved ending phenylalanine or tryptophan, so a read error is the likely source. The V and J genes are TRBV24-1 and TRBJ2-5; no clear D gene. CDR3 length: 15 residues. The germline V gene encodes CDR1 KGHDR and CDR2 SFDVKD. V was shortened by 3 bases and J by 1 base, with 11 bases between the two germline ends. The CDR3 sequence: CATSDLGLGQETQYV. CDR3 nucleotide sequence: TGTGCCACCAGTGATCTAGGGCTCGGCCAAGAGACCCAGTACGTC.

The chain recombines TRBV4-3 with TRBJ1-4; no reliable D call. The CDR3 sequence is 14 residues long. In germline, CDR1 is LGHNA, CDR2 YSLEER. Trimming cost V 0 bases and J 6 bases, with 8 bases left between them. CDR3 in DNA: TGCGCCAGCAGCCAAGACTTGGGTGATGAAAAACTGTTTTTT. This gives the protein CASSQDLGDEKLFF.

This clonotype came up once. The V call is TRBV18, the J call TRBJ1-4, with a tentative D call TRBD1 (6 bases). The CDR3 sequence is 14 residues long. Germline assignment: CDR1 KGHSH and CDR2 LQKENI. The V and J ends lost 2 bases and 2 bases respectively, with 6 bases between them. CDR3 DNA: TGTGCCAGCTCACCAGACAGGACTAATGAAAAACTGTTTTTT. It codes for CASSPDRTNEKLFF. The complete variable domain, with remaining parts taken from reference TRBV18 and TRBJ1-4, reads NAGVMQNPRHLVRRRGQEARLRCSPMKGHSHVYWYRQLPEEGLKFMVYLQKENIIDESGMPKERFSAEFPKEGPSILRIQQVVRGDSAAYFCASSPDRTNEKLFFGSGTQLSVL.

This chain links TRBV7-9 with TRBJ2-7, with TRBD2 identical over 7 bases. V lost 1 base to trimming and J lost 2 bases; unmatched junction nucleotides: 8. Germline V gene lookup returns CDR1 SEHNR and CDR2 FQNEAQ (reference sequence). This CDR3 is 16 amino acids long. CDR3 bases: TGTGCCAGCAGCTTAGGCGGGGTAGCGGGTACCTACGAGCAGTACTTC. It encodes CASSLGGVAGTYEQYF.

This clonotype was observed a few times. The CDR3 sequence: CSAVRDTDTQYF. In DNA, the CDR3 is TGCAGTGCTGTAAGAGACACAGATACGCAGTATTTT. V and J are TRBV20-1 and TRBJ2-3; D is ambiguous. V was trimmed by 5 bases and J by 2 bases, leaving 8 bases between them. The CDR3 contains 12 residues. Looked up from germline, CDR1 is DFQATT and CDR2 is SNEGSKA (reference sequence).

This clonotype appeared many times. The genes are TRBV5-1 and TRBJ2-3; the match to TRBD2 covers 8 bases. This CDR3 is built from 15 residues. CDR1 is SGHRS and CDR2 is YFSETQ in the germline V gene. V lost 1 base to trimming and J lost 2 bases; unmatched junction nucleotides: 3. In DNA, the CDR3 is TGCGCCAGCAGCTTGACTAGCGGCTTCACAGATACGCAGTATTTT. Translating it yields CASSLTSGFTDTQYF.

This clonotype was observed at least ten times. The chain combines TRBV24-1 with TRBJ2-3, with D possibly TRBD2 on 6 matching bases. The germline V gene has CDR1 KGHDR and CDR2 SFDVKD. V was clipped by 2 bases and J by 5 bases, with 13 bases between them. This CDR3 comprises 15 residues. The CDR3 is CATSDWGTLRDTQYF. In DNA, the CDR3 is TGTGCCACCAGTGATTGGGGGACTCTAAGAGATACGCAGTATTTT.

This clonotype was counted many times. The V call is TRBV12-3 or TRBV12-4, the J call TRBJ2-3; a possible D gene is TRBD2 (6 bases). The CDR3 sequence is 16 residues long. Trimming pared 6 bases from V and 1 base from J, leaving 17 bases between. CDR3 region: CASSSFHSGGTDTQYF. CDR3 nucleotides: TGTGCCAGCAGCAGTTTCCATAGCGGAGGCACAGATACGCAGTATTTT.

This clonotype has ten or more counts. The chain is built from TRBV10-2 and TRBJ2-5; D may match TRBD1 or TRBD2 (5 bases each). V shed 2 bases and J shed 2 bases, with 12 bases lying between them. This CDR3 comprises 15 residues. Germline-derived CDR1 and CDR2 are WSHSY and SAAADI. CDR3: CASSEGGRPQETQYF. CDR3 coding DNA: TGCGCCAGCAGTGAGGGGGGACGGCCACAAGAGACCCAGTACTTC.

The chain combines TRBV20-1 with TRBJ2-3; D may correspond to TRBD1 or TRBD2 (5 bases each). The V gene lost 3 bases and the J gene lost 1 base, with 20 bases spanning the gap. CDR1 is DFQATT, CDR2 SNEGSKA, per germline (reference sequence). The CDR3 extends over 17 amino acids. The DNA of the CDR3 is TGCAGTGCTAGTTCTACTACCGGGACCCAGGGCACAGATACGCAGTATTTT. This gives the protein CSASSTTGTQGTDTQYF.

This clonotype has ten or more counts. V is TRBV20-1 and J is TRBJ2-1; 7 nucleotides agree with TRBD2. In germline, CDR1 is DFQATT, CDR2 SNEGSKA (reference sequence). The CDR3 is made up of 17 amino acids. V shed 6 bases, J shed 5 bases, and the junction held 19 bases outside the gene matches. CDR3 sequence (DNA): TGCAGTGCCATACTAGCGAGTGCATCCACTCGTAACAATGAGCAGTTCTTC. Translating it yields CSAILASASTRNNEQFF.

The chain has TRBV6-6 and TRBJ1-2; D gene unclear. V lost 0 bases and J 0 bases, leaving 11 bases between the germline ends. The V gene's germline CDR1 is MNHNY and CDR2 SVGAGI (reference sequence). The CDR3 totals 16 residues. The CDR3 loop reads CASSYSADPTNYGYTF. The CDR3 nucleotides are TGTGCCAGCAGTTACTCGGCAGACCCTACTAACTATGGCTACACCTTC.

The chain has TRBV29-1 and TRBJ2-6, with D perhaps TRBD2 (5 bases). The V end lost 5 bases, the J end lost 2 bases, and 10 bases lay between the germline ends. Germline V gives CDR1 SQVTM, CDR2 ANQGSEA. This CDR3 is built from 14 residues. This chain's CDR3 is CSVPDSAGANVLTF. In DNA form, the CDR3 reads TGCAGCGTTCCGGACTCAGCTGGGGCCAACGTCCTGACTTTC.

This clonotype was counted between two and nine times. The chain links TRBV5-1 to TRBJ2-1; TRBD2 matches at 12 bases. CDR3 length: 18 amino acids. Germline V gives CDR1 SGHRS, CDR2 YFSETQ. V was clipped by 5 bases and J by 9 bases; unmatched bases: 18. CDR3 DNA sequence: TGCGCCAGCAGTCTTGGAACTAGCGGGAGGCACCCGGACAGTGAGCAGTTCTTC. Translating gives CASSLGTSGRHPDSEQFF.

This chain uses TRBV12-3 or TRBV12-4 with TRBJ2-3; D is ambiguous. This CDR3 contains 13 residues. Deletions cut 8 bases from V and 4 bases from J, with 13 bases between. The CDR3 nucleotides read TGTGCCAGCCTAAGGGTAAGCGCAGATACGCAGTATTTT. Residues: CASLRVSADTQYF.

This chain uses TRBV9 with TRBJ1-4; D might be TRBD1 (5 bases). This CDR3 comprises 14 residues. Germline V gene data show CDR1 as SGDLS and CDR2 as YYNGEE. The ends were cut back, 6 bases at V and 8 bases at J, with 17 bases in the middle. The DNA of the CDR3 is TGTGCCAGCACTTCTGGGGCGCCACGCGAAAAACTGTTTTTT. It encodes CASTSGAPREKLFF.

This chain uses TRBV20-1 with TRBJ2-3; tentatively, D is TRBD1 or TRBD2 (5 bases each). Germline V gene sequence: CDR1 DFQATT, CDR2 SNEGSKA (reference sequence). Trimming took off 1 base at V and 4 bases at J, with 12 bases between the two ends. This CDR3 comprises 14 residues. CDR3 region: CSARAAGSADTQYF. CDR3 nucleotides: TGCAGTGCTAGAGCGGCAGGGAGCGCAGATACGCAGTATTTT.

About this clonotype itself: Relative to the germline gene, one junction end is altered; a read error may explain this. The chain couples TRBV4-2 to TRBJ1-1, with no clear D. This CDR3 is built from 13 residues. Germline V lookup: CDR1 LGHNA, CDR2 YNFKEQ. The CDR3 here is CAGSQDGNTEAFF. The CDR3 nucleotides read TGTGCCGGCAGCCAAGACGGAAACACTGAAGCTTTCTTT.

The sample holds many counts of this clonotype. The J gene is TRBJ2-2, the V gene TRBV29-1; the match to TRBD2 covers 12 bases. Germline V CDR1 and CDR2: SQVTM, ANQGSEA. This CDR3 spans 17 amino acids. Trimming took 0 bases from V and 7 from J; bases not matched to a gene: 9. Here the CDR3 reads CSVEDGLAGKWGGELFF. For the CDR3, the DNA is TGCAGCGTTGAAGATGGACTAGCGGGGAAGTGGGGCGGGGAGCTGTTTTTT.

This clonotype appeared a single time. The germline gene is not matched at one end of the junction; a read error may be the cause. This sequence joins TRBV12-3 or TRBV12-4 and TRBJ2-3; 11 bases map to TRBD1. The CDR3 loop spans 15 amino acids. CDR3 DNA sequence: TGTGCCGGCAGTTTAGGGACAGGGGGAGCAGATGTGCAGTATTTT. Amino acid sequence: CAGSLGTGGADVQYF.

A few counts support this clonotype. The CDR3 region is CAEETQYF. For the CDR3, the DNA is TGTGCGGAAGAGACCCAGTACTTC. V is TRBV2 and J is TRBJ2-5; the D is unclear. The CDR3 covers 8 residues. CDR1 is SNHLY, CDR2 FYNNEI, per germline. The full variable domain, completed using reference TRBV2 and TRBJ2-5, is EPEVTQTPSHQVTQMGQEVILRCVPISNHLYFYWYRQILGQKVEFLVSFYNNEISEKSEIFDDQFSVERPDGSNFTLKIRSTKLEDSAMYFCAEETQYFGPGTRLLVL.

This clonotype has more than one count but fewer than ten. CDR3 nucleotide sequence: TGTGCCAGCAGTTTCTCAGAGGGCTATGGCTACACCTTC. This codes for CASSFSEGYGYTF. V and J are TRBV6-5 and TRBJ1-2; no definite D call. Germline V lookup: CDR1 MNHEY, CDR2 SVGAGI. CDR3 length: 13 amino acids. V was cut by 4 bases and J by 4 bases, with 10 bases left in between.

The chain couples TRBV7-2 to TRBJ2-1; tentative D call: TRBD2 (5 bases). This CDR3 has 16 residues. Trimming cost V 1 base and J 8 bases, with 18 bases left between them. Germline loops: CDR1 SGHTA, CDR2 FQGNSA. The CDR3 DNA is TGTGCCAGCAGCTTAGGTATACGGGGAGCCTGGGATGAGCAGTTCTTC. Residues: CASSLGIRGAWDEQFF.

J is TRBJ2-5 and V is TRBV7-8, with 7 positions matching TRBD1. The DNA end favors TRBJ2-7, so the J call may be wrong. The CDR3 is 14 amino acids. The germline CDR1 and CDR2 sequences are SGHVS and FQNEAQ. Here the CDR3 DNA reads TGTGCCAGCAGCTTAGCGTACAGGGGAAACGAGCAGTACTTC. Protein: CASSLAYRGNEQYF.